The 8 T cell receptor beta chains given below trace back to one sample, sequenced in a study of blood T cell repertoires in COVID-19. TCRdb's table, derived via immunoSEQ multiplex PCR, lists solely in-frame clones and lacks some. Of some 75,000 clones listed, approximately 90% are singletons. The sequenced sample was peripheral blood. All receptors derive from a man aged 60 to 75 with acute or convalescent COVID-19.

This sequence joins TRBV11-2 and TRBJ1-6; D is undetermined. The CDR3 is 14 residues long. Trimming left V 5 bases short and J 9 bases short, with 14 bases between. Germline V CDR1 and CDR2: SGHAT, FQNNGV. The CDR3: CASSPGGEGSPLHF. Here the CDR3 DNA reads TGTGCCAGCAGCCCGGGAGGAGAGGGTTCACCCCTCCACTTT.

The rearrangement links TRBV12-3 or TRBV12-4 to TRBJ1-2; no definite D call. The CDR3 is 13 residues long. V lost 6 bases and J 2 bases, leaving 10 bases between the germline ends. The CDR3 reads CASRTRENYGYTF. In DNA form, the CDR3 reads TGTGCCAGCAGAACCCGGGAGAACTATGGCTACACCTTC.

This clone turned up a few times. The V and J genes are TRBV27 and TRBJ1-2; 7 nucleotides line up with TRBD1. Germline CDR1 is MNHEY and CDR2 is SMNVEV (reference sequence). The CDR3 is made up of 13 amino acids. V lost 6 bases and J lost 4; bases outside the gene matches: 5. CDR3 loop: CASSPDRFYGYTF. CDR3 nucleotide sequence: TGTGCCAGCAGCCCGGACAGGTTCTATGGCTACACCTTC.

Details on this clone: A junction end diverges from the germline sequence, so it may reflect a read error. The chain has TRBV5-1 and TRBJ1-3; possible D gene TRBD1, 6 bases. This CDR3 has 15 amino acids. CDR1 is SGHRS, CDR2 YFSETQ, per germline. CDR3 in amino acids: CASSLEWTAGNTIYF. The CDR3 bases are TGCGCCAGCAGCTTGGAGTGGACAGCTGGTAACACCATATATTTT. Combining the CDR3 with reference TRBV5-1 and TRBJ1-3 gives the whole variable domain KAGVTQTPRYLIKTRGQQVTLSCSPISGHRSVSWYQQTPGQGLQFLFEYFSETQRNKGNFPGRFSGRQFSNSRSEMNVSTLELGDSALYLCASSLEWTAGNTIYFGEGSWLTVV.

The chain is built from TRBV6-1 and TRBJ2-3, with a weak D call TRBD2 (6 bases). CDR1 and CDR2 (germline): MNHNS, SASEGT. With 3 bases removed from V and 1 base from J, the gap between germline ends came to 17 bases. CDR3 length: 17 amino acids. CDR3 region: CASSEGMGGLGTDTQYF. CDR3 DNA sequence: TGTGCCAGCAGTGAGGGCATGGGGGGTTTGGGCACAGATACGCAGTATTTT.

V is TRBV29-1 and J is TRBJ2-3; possibly TRBD2 for D (7 bases). Looked up from germline, CDR1 is SQVTM and CDR2 is ANQGSEA. With 4 bases removed from V and 4 bases from J, the gap between germline ends came to 12 bases. This CDR3 has 13 residues. This chain's CDR3 is CSVGRGASDTQYF. In DNA form, the CDR3 reads TGCAGCGTTGGCCGGGGGGCGTCAGATACGCAGTATTTT.

V usage is TRBV5-1 and J usage is TRBJ2-2, with TRBD1 as a possible D gene (5 bases). V lost 2 bases and J lost 4, with 12 bases in between. The germline V gene has CDR1 SGHRS and CDR2 YFSETQ. This CDR3 is built from 15 residues. The chain's CDR3 is CASSFISGITGELFF. The CDR3 DNA follows: TGCGCCAGCAGCTTTATATCAGGGATCACCGGGGAGCTGTTTTTT.

The chain is built from TRBV10-1 and TRBJ2-1; 11 bases are shared with TRBD1. This CDR3 is built from 15 residues. J lost 7 bases, V lost 3 bases, and 5 bases had no gene match. Germline V CDR1 and CDR2: WNHNN, SYGVQD (reference sequence). CDR3 nucleotide sequence: TGCGCCAGCAGTGAACACGGACAGGGGGCAAATGAGCAGTTCTTC. Protein sequence: CASSEHGQGANEQFF.